This passage covers 16 T cell receptor beta chains from one sample sequenced in a study of T-cell memory formation after mild COVID-19. One entry per CDR3 protein, called by TCRdb with MiXCR from the 5' RACE reads. The data hold about 250,000 distinct CDR3 sequences, with roughly 18% observed a single time. The sample comprised PBMCs or a T cell subset sorted from them (not recorded which). Receptors originate from a man younger than 35 who had mild COVID-19 (a few samples of this study predate the infection). Cell type and time point are not known.

This clonotype was detected only once. The chain is built from TRBV4-1 and TRBJ1-2; weak D call: TRBD1 (5 bases). CDR3 length: 17 residues. Trimming took 0 bases from V and 1 from J, leaving 15 bases between them. In germline, CDR1 is MGHRA, CDR2 YSYEKL. CDR3 nucleotides: TGCGCCAGCAGCCAAGATGTGGCCCCCGGGGGTAACTATGGCTACACCTTC. Its protein is CASSQDVAPGGNYGYTF.

This clonotype was observed many times. This chain links TRBV12-3 or TRBV12-4 with TRBJ2-7, with TRBD1 identical over 10 bases. V shed 2 bases, J shed 0 bases, and the junction held 10 bases outside the gene matches. CDR3 length: 18 amino acids. The CDR3 DNA sequence: TGTGCCAGCAGTTTAATCCCGGGACAGGGGCCGAGCTCCTACGAGCAGTACGTC. This translates into CASSLIPGQGPSSYEQYV.

V usage is TRBV6-6 and J usage is TRBJ2-7; weak D call: TRBD1 (5 bases). The CDR3 runs to 16 residues. The germline V gene has CDR1 MNHNY and CDR2 SVGAGI (reference sequence). V shed 2 bases and J shed 3 bases, with 17 bases lying between them. CDR3 sequence reads: CASSYATYGRGYEQYF. The CDR3 nucleotides read TGTGCCAGCAGTTACGCAACCTACGGAAGGGGCTACGAGCAGTACTTC.

This clonotype was observed a few times. The chain couples TRBV6-2 or TRBV6-3 to TRBJ2-3; TRBD2 agrees at 11 bases. With 4 bases clipped from V and 3 bases from J, the junction kept 9 bases outside the gene matches. The germline V gene has CDR1 MNHEY and CDR2 SVGEGT. The CDR3 contains 17 residues. The CDR3 DNA follows: TGTGCCAGCAGTTCCCTCCGACTAGCGGGAATGACAGATACGCAGTATTTT. Its protein is CASSSLRLAGMTDTQYF.

This clonotype occurred a few times. The CDR3 DNA is TGTGCCAGCAGCTCAACCGGACCGACAGGGGTAAATGGCTACACCTTC. This sequence encodes CASSSTGPTGVNGYTF. V gene TRBV7-2 combines with J gene TRBJ1-2; 8 positions match TRBD1. V dropped 4 bases and J dropped 6; count of bases not matched to a gene: 13. CDR3 size: 16 residues. Germline assignment: CDR1 SGHTA and CDR2 FQGNSA.

The table lists this clonotype with a few counts. This chain joins TRBV3-1 and TRBJ2-1, with TRBD1 as a possible D gene (6 bases). Trimming cost V 1 base and J 3 bases, with 7 bases left between them. This CDR3 is 14 amino acids long. The germline gives CDR1 LGHDT, CDR2 YNNKEL (reference sequence). CDR3 amino acids: CASSQGDIYNEQFF. For the CDR3, the DNA is TGTGCCAGCAGCCAAGGGGACATCTACAATGAGCAGTTCTTC.

This clonotype has ten or more counts. The chain joins TRBV4-2 to TRBJ2-2, with 9 bases that match TRBD1. V was clipped by 6 bases and J by 2 bases; unmatched bases: 4. The CDR3 loop spans 15 amino acids. Germline V lookup: CDR1 LGHNA, CDR2 YNFKEQ. The CDR3 DNA reads as TGTGCCAGCAGTCCGGGACAGGGCAACACCGGGGAGCTGTTTTTT. It encodes CASSPGQGNTGELFF.

V is TRBV5-1 and J is TRBJ2-5, with 9 bases aligning to TRBD2. There are 16 residues in the CDR3. The trim removed 0 bases at V and 1 base at J, leaving 4 bases unmatched. CDR1 and CDR2 from the germline V gene are SGHRS and YFSETQ. The CDR3 here is CASSLVPSGAQETQYF. In nucleotides, the CDR3 is TGCGCCAGCAGCTTGGTTCCTAGCGGGGCCCAAGAGACCCAGTACTTC.

There are a few counts of this clonotype. The gene calls are TRBV15 and TRBJ2-3; D perhaps matches TRBD1 (6 bases). This CDR3 spans 14 amino acids. With 3 bases removed from V and 5 bases from J, the gap between germline ends came to 12 bases. The germline gives CDR1 LNHNV, CDR2 YYDKDF (reference sequence). The CDR3 reads CATSRIQGGDTQYF. CDR3 DNA sequence: TGTGCCACCAGCAGGATACAGGGCGGAGATACGCAGTATTTT.

This clonotype was counted between two and nine times. This chain connects TRBV18 to TRBJ2-6; TRBD2 is a possible D gene (5 bases). CDR3 size: 15 residues. From germline, CDR1 is KGHSH and CDR2 LQKENI. The V and J ends lost 3 bases and 5 bases respectively, with 11 bases between them. As DNA, the CDR3 is TGTGCCAGCTCACCGGCGGGCGATAGGGCCAACGTCCTGACTTTC. Amino acid sequence: CASSPAGDRANVLTF.

This clonotype has just a few counts. The chain combines TRBV6-2 or TRBV6-3 with TRBJ2-3, with D hard to call. Germline V gives CDR1 MNHEY, CDR2 SVGEGT. This CDR3 is built from 14 residues. Deletions cut 8 bases from V and 4 bases from J, with 16 bases between. The CDR3 protein is CASASGQAADTQYF. CDR3 DNA: TGTGCCAGCGCTTCAGGTCAGGCGGCAGATACGCAGTATTTT.

This clonotype occurred a few times. The V and J genes are TRBV11-1 and TRBJ2-4; a possible D gene is TRBD2 (7 bases). The V gene's germline CDR1 is SGHAT and CDR2 FQDESV (reference sequence). V was clipped by 5 bases and J by 6 bases, with 14 bases between them. The CDR3 runs 14 residues. The CDR3 region is CASSPRGGGNIQYF. DNA for the CDR3: TGTGCCAGCAGCCCCAGGGGAGGGGGAAACATTCAGTACTTC.

This clonotype was observed a handful of times. The genes are TRBV10-1 and TRBJ2-2, with D possibly TRBD1 on 6 matching bases. The V end was cut by 5 bases, the J end by 7 bases, with 11 bases between. The germline V gene encodes CDR1 WNHNN and CDR2 SYGVQD (reference sequence). This CDR3 comprises 13 residues. The CDR3 loop is CASSYRESGELFF. For the CDR3, the DNA is TGCGCCAGCAGTTACAGGGAGAGCGGGGAGCTGTTTTTT.

The gene calls are TRBV12-3 or TRBV12-4 and TRBJ1-2, with D possibly matching TRBD1 (6 bases). The CDR3 covers 12 residues. V lost 10 bases, J lost 8 bases, and 17 bases lay in between. The CDR3 reads CATHGGAKGYTF. For the CDR3, the DNA is TGTGCCACCCACGGGGGGGCAAAGGGCTACACCTTC.

The chain joins TRBV24-1 to TRBJ2-3; 7 bases map to TRBD2. Germline V gene lookup returns CDR1 KGHDR and CDR2 SFDVKD. Trimming removed 5 bases from V and 0 bases from J; junction bases left unmatched: 4. This CDR3 has 15 residues. CDR3 DNA sequence: TGTGCCACCAGTGCCCTGGGGGGGAGCACAGATACGCAGTATTTT. It specifies CATSALGGSTDTQYF.

This sequence joins TRBV5-1 and TRBJ1-1, with 8 bases matching TRBD1. Germline CDR1 and CDR2: SGHRS and YFSETQ. This CDR3 has 16 amino acids. J was trimmed by 0 bases and V by 1 base; bases with no gene match: 5. The CDR3 region has the DNA TGCGCCAGCAGCTTGCGGGGGGACAGGATGAACACTGAAGCTTTCTTT. The encoded protein is CASSLRGDRMNTEAFF.